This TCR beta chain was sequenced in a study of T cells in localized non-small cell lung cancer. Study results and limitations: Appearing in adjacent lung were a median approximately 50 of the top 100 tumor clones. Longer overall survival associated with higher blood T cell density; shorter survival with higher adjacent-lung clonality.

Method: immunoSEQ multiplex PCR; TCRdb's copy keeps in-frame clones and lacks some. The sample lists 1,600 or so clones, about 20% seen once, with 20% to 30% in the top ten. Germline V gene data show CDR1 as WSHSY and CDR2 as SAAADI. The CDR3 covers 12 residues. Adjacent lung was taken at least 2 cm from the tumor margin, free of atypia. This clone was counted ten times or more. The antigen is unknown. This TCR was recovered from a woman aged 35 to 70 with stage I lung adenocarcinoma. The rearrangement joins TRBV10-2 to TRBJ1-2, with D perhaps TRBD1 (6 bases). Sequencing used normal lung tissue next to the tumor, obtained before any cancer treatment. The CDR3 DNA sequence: TGCGCGCGGGGGGTGGAGGGGGATGGCTACACCTTC. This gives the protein CARGVEGDGYTF.